Listed below are T cell receptor beta chains from one sample, sequenced in a study of blood T cell repertoires in COVID-19. The data were produced by immunoSEQ multiplex PCR, yet TCRdb's version contains in-frame clones alone and is incomplete. Among under 150,000 clones listed, around nine tenths were seen once. The sample taken for sequencing was PBMCs or T cells enriched from blood (not recorded which). These receptors were obtained from a woman aged 45-65 years who had recovered from COVID-19. The CDR3 runs from the conserved cysteine through the conserved F or W. D genes are given only for firm matches. Where a row states a size, it is once, few, many or the class of an expanded clone; other rows omit it.

abundance	d_gene	v_gene	j_gene	CDR3aa	CDR3nt
NA	NA	TRBV10-1	TRBJ2-3	CASSIRPGADTQYF	TGCGCCAGCAGTATTCGGCCCGGGGCAGATACGCAGTATTTT
NA	TRBD1	TRBV9	TRBJ2-3	CASSNTGGNTQYF	TGTGCCAGCAGCAACACAGGGGGAAATACGCAGTATTTT
NA	NA	TRBV27	TRBJ1-1	CASSPTPVGAAFF	TGTGCCAGCAGTCCAACCCCGGTAGGGGCAGCTTTCTTT
NA	NA	TRBV19	TRBJ1-5	CASKGQGNQPQHF	TGTGCCAGTAAGGGGCAGGGCAATCAGCCCCAGCATTTT
few	TRBD1	TRBV2	TRBJ1-2	CASSPTGGEGYTF	TGTGCCAGCAGCCCCACAGGGGGCGAGGGCTACACCTTC
NA	NA	TRBV10-3	TRBJ2-7	CAISGAKGLYEQYF	TGTGCCATCAGTGGGGCCAAGGGGCTGTACGAGCAGTACTTC
NA	NA	TRBV12-3/TRBV12-4	TRBJ2-7	CASRIGAGYEQYF	TGTGCCAGCAGGATAGGCGCGGGCTACGAGCAGTACTTC
NA	NA	TRBV7-6	TRBJ1-4	CASHSGGKGEKLFF	TGTGCCAGCCACTCGGGGGGAAAAGGGGAAAAACTGTTTTTT
NA	TRBD1	TRBV12-5	TRBJ1-3	CASGLTGASGNTIYF	TGTGCTAGTGGTTTGACAGGGGCCTCTGGAAACACCATATATTTT
NA	NA	TRBV18	TRBJ1-4	CASSPPTTGTNEKLFF	TGTGCCAGCTCACCACCGACGACGGGAACTAATGAAAAACTGTTTTTT
NA	NA	TRBV9	TRBJ2-7	CASSVGGVRAGEQYF	TGTGCCAGCAGCGTAGGAGGAGTTAGGGCGGGGGAGCAGTACTTC
once	TRBD1	TRBV27	TRBJ1-2	CASSRGTGQGGYGYTF	TGTGCCAGCAGTAGGGGGACGGGACAGGGTGGCTATGGCTACACCTTC
NA	NA	TRBV20-1	TRBJ2-7	CSARDRVEQYF	TGCAGTGCTAGAGACAGGGTCGAGCAGTACTTC
NA	NA	TRBV5-1	TRBJ1-1	CASSPGGGQGNTEAFF	TGCGCCAGCAGCCCCGGGGGGGGGCAGGGGAACACTGAAGCTTTCTTT
NA	TRBD1	TRBV5-1	TRBJ1-2	CASSLGRTGGHYGYTF	TGCGCCAGCAGCTTGGGCCGGACAGGGGGACACTATGGCTACACCTTC
NA	NA	TRBV2	TRBJ1-3	CASSEAPNSGNTIYF	TGTGCCAGCAGTGAAGCCCCTAACTCTGGAAACACCATATATTTT
NA	NA	TRBV11-3	TRBJ2-5	CASSLTGWGTQYF	TGTGCCAGCAGCTTGACGGGGTGGGGGACCCAGTACTTC
NA	TRBD2	TRBV14	TRBJ2-3	CASSPGGRAQYF	TGTGCCAGCAGCCCAGGAGGGAGGGCGCAGTATTTT
few	TRBD1	TRBV5-1	TRBJ2-7	CASSDGTVYEQYF	TGCGCCAGCAGCGATGGGACAGTCTACGAGCAGTACTTC
NA	NA	TRBV12-3/TRBV12-4	TRBJ1-2	CASQGPNYGYTF	TGTGCCAGCCAGGGGCCCAACTATGGCTACACCTTC
NA	TRBD2	TRBV18	TRBJ2-1	CASSPGGGSYNEQFF	TGTGCCAGCTCACCAGGGGGGGGGTCCTACAATGAGCAGTTCTTC
NA	NA	TRBV5-8	TRBJ1-6	CASSLGVGRRDSPLHF	TGTGCCAGCAGCTTGGGTGTGGGGCGGAGGGATTCACCCCTCCACTTT
once	NA	TRBV3-1/TRBV3-2	TRBJ1-2	CASSLTDSRGYTF	TGTGCCAGCAGCCTCACGGACTCAAGAGGCTACACCTTC
few	TRBD1	TRBV27	TRBJ1-1	CASSRVVGQGIMNTEAFF	TGTGCCAGCAGTAGAGTGGTGGGACAGGGCATTATGAACACTGAAGCTTTCTTT
NA	TRBD2	TRBV6-5	TRBJ2-7	CASSLSSVREGEQYF	TGTGCCAGCAGCCTGTCTAGCGTTCGGGAGGGCGAGCAGTACTTC
few	NA	TRBV10-3	TRBJ1-2	CAISELAPSYGYTF	TGTGCCATCAGTGAGTTGGCACCCTCCTATGGCTACACCTTC
NA	NA	TRBV28	TRBJ2-7	CASSLFLGQVGYEQYF	TGTGCCAGCAGTTTATTCTTGGGGCAGGTTGGGTACGAGCAGTACTTC
NA	NA	TRBV7-6	TRBJ2-7	CASSHEGGQYF	TGTGCCAGCAGCCACGAGGGAGGGCAGTACTTC
NA	TRBD1	TRBV6-1	TRBJ1-5	CASSERDSNQPQHF	TGTGCCAGCAGTGAACGGGACAGTAATCAGCCCCAGCATTTT
few	NA	TRBV9	TRBJ2-2	CASSVAAGGTGELFF	TGTGCCAGCAGCGTAGCTGCCGGTGGCACCGGGGAGCTGTTTTTT
NA	NA	TRBV6-6	TRBJ1-6	CASSAWAQNSPLHF	TGTGCCAGCAGTGCCTGGGCCCAGAATTCACCCCTCCACTTT
few	TRBD2	TRBV5-1	TRBJ2-5	CASSLGLAGSQETQYF	TGCGCCAGCAGCTTGGGACTAGCGGGGAGTCAAGAGACCCAGTACTTC
few	TRBD2	TRBV6-1	TRBJ2-7	CASSAGTSGGTYEQYF	TGTGCCAGCAGTGCCGGGACTAGCGGGGGGACCTACGAGCAGTACTTC
NA	TRBD1	TRBV11-3	TRBJ1-2	CASSRQGAMAGYTF	TGTGCCAGCAGCCGACAGGGAGCAATGGCTGGCTACACCTTC
NA	NA	TRBV5-1	TRBJ2-2	CAAADSNTGELFF	TGCGCCGCAGCGGACTCAAACACCGGGGAGCTGTTTTTT
NA	TRBD2	TRBV15	TRBJ2-1	CATSRAGGPSNEQFF	TGTGCCACCAGCAGAGCGGGGGGGCCTTCCAATGAGCAGTTCTTC
few	NA	TRBV7-9	TRBJ1-1	CASSFRLSTEAFF	TGTGCCAGCAGCTTTCGACTAAGCACTGAAGCTTTCTTT
NA	TRBD2	TRBV27	TRBJ2-7	CASSSKAGGLEQYF	TGTGCCAGCAGTTCCAAGGCGGGGGGTTTGGAGCAGTACTTC
many	NA	TRBV11-3	TRBJ1-6	CASSFSRDGGGSPLHF	TGTGCCAGCAGCTTTAGTAGAGACGGGGGAGGTTCACCCCTCCACTTT
NA	NA	TRBV3-1/TRBV3-2	TRBJ2-1	CASSQEPLASYNEQFF	TGTGCCAGCAGCCAGGAACCACTAGCCTCATACAATGAGCAGTTCTTC
NA	NA	TRBV7-3	TRBJ2-7	CASSLSGGSSYEQYF	TGTGCCAGCAGCTTAAGTGGAGGAAGCTCCTACGAGCAGTACTTC
NA	TRBD1	TRBV7-2	TRBJ1-1	CASSKGQAVGTEAFF	TGTGCCAGCAGCAAGGGACAGGCGGTCGGCACTGAAGCTTTCTTT
NA	NA	TRBV27	TRBJ2-1	CASSSRGLDEQFF	TGTGCCAGCAGTTCAAGGGGACTTGATGAGCAGTTCTTC
NA	TRBD1	TRBV19	TRBJ2-1	CASMTGVHNEQFF	TGTGCCAGCATGACAGGGGTCCACAATGAGCAGTTCTTC
NA	TRBD1	TRBV2	TRBJ1-4	CAIGTGSIATNEKLFF	TGTGCCATAGGGACAGGGAGCATTGCAACTAATGAAAAACTGTTTTTT
NA	NA	TRBV10-2	TRBJ1-5	CASNEGVNQPQHF	TGCGCCAGCAACGAAGGAGTTAATCAGCCCCAGCATTTT